The clone carrying this T cell receptor (beta chain) has only a few counts. Its antigen is not known. Unique molecular identifiers tagged the TCRbeta library. MiXCR was run by TCRdb on the PCR reads, yielding one entry per CDR3 protein. The sample records fewer than 500,000 distinct CDR3 sequences, roughly 44% being singletons. The CDR3 contains 14 residues. Trimming pared 5 bases from V and 9 bases from J, leaving 14 bases between. This entry is derived from a study of T-cell reconstitution after alpha-beta-depleted transplantation in children. Whole-study results and caveats: The origin of high day-60 TCRbeta diversity in some patients lay in surviving recipient T cells and thymic progenitors. Most T-cell counts and diversity one year after the transplant came from T cells that were newly produced. About two months after transplant, alpha-beta T cells reportedly came from several hundred expanded graft clones.

The sample here was PBMCs, taken before TCRalphabeta/CD19-depleted stem cell transplant. The sequence was collected from a girl aged 2 to 9 with aplastic anemia, due to receive a stem cell transplant. The chain uses TRBV12-3 or TRBV12-4 and TRBJ1-6; D uncertain. The CDR3 DNA is TGTGCCAGCAGTCCGACGGACTTCGGTTCACCCCTCCACTTT. Encoded protein: CASSPTDFGSPLHF.